The 28 T cell receptor beta chains below all came from one sample that was sequenced in a study of shared clonotypes between healthy human individuals. Sequencing used immunoSEQ multiplex PCR; TCRdb keeps in-frame clones, though not all of them. The sample contains about 1.1 million clones, around three quarters of which appear only once. Sequenced material: memory CD4+ T cells from PBMCs. Described subset: CD45RA-negative fraction. Source of these receptors: a man aged 18 to 35 in good health. Some clones in this sample may be carry-over from other donors' samples.

Concerning this clone: An end of the junction does not agree with germline; a read error may underlie this. Other DNA sequences within the sample encode an identical CDR3. The rearrangement links TRBV5-4 to TRBJ2-7, with a possible D match to TRBD2 (5 bases). The CDR3 spans 13 residues. Germline V gene sequence: CDR1 SGHNT, CDR2 YYREEE (reference sequence). The CDR3, as DNA: TGTGCCAGCAGTTTGGGTGAGGGATACGAGCAGTACTTC. Its protein is CASSLGEGYEQYF. The full variable domain, rest sourced from reference TRBV5-4 and TRBJ2-7, is ETGVTQSPTHLIKTRGQQVTLRCSSQSGHNTVSWYQQALGQGPQFIFQYYREEENGRGNFPPRFSGLQFPNYSSELNVNALELDDSALYLCASSLGEGYEQYFGPGTRLTVT.

The chain joins TRBV6-5 to TRBJ2-5, with D unresolved. Looked up from germline, CDR1 is MNHEY and CDR2 is SVGAGI. The CDR3 sequence is 14 residues long. V lost 4 bases to trimming and J lost 1 base, with 10 bases between them. CDR3 residues: CASSFTISQETQYF. The CDR3 DNA is TGTGCCAGCAGTTTCACGATTAGCCAAGAGACCCAGTACTTC.

This chain links TRBV9 with TRBJ1-2; D is perhaps TRBD1 (6 bases). The CDR3 extends over 14 amino acids. The germline V and J ends were trimmed by 3 bases and 7 bases, with 16 bases remaining between them. Germline CDR1 and CDR2: SGDLS and YYNGEE. The CDR3 bases are TGTGCCAGCAGCGCTAACAGGGATTTTGGTGGCTACACCTTC. Protein: CASSANRDFGGYTF.

J is TRBJ2-7 and V is TRBV7-2; D gene ambiguous. The germline V gene has CDR1 SGHTA and CDR2 FQGNSA. Trimming left V 4 bases short and J 6 bases short, with 16 bases between. There are 14 residues in the CDR3. CDR3 DNA sequence: TGTGCCAGCAGCTGGACGGGCCGCAGCCTCGAGCAGTACTTC. The encoded protein is CASSWTGRSLEQYF.

The chain joins TRBV7-7 to TRBJ2-2, with 12 bases matching TRBD2. The CDR3 has 16 residues. The trim removed 6 bases at V and 5 bases at J, leaving 7 bases unmatched. Per germline, CDR1 SSHAT and CDR2 FNYEAQ (reference sequence). This CDR3 is CASRPGLAGGTGELFF. The CDR3 DNA is TGTGCCAGCAGACCGGGACTAGCGGGTGGAACCGGGGAGCTGTTTTTT.

This rearrangement joins TRBV11-2 to TRBJ1-2; 7 nucleotides align to TRBD1. J gave up 0 bases and V 5 bases, and 9 bases lay outside the gene matches. The length of the CDR3 is 16 residues. Germline CDR1 SGHAT, CDR2 FQNNGV. CDR3 protein: CASSHPRQGANYGYTF. The CDR3 bases are TGTGCCAGCAGCCATCCTAGACAGGGAGCTAACTATGGCTACACCTTC.

J is TRBJ2-1 and V is TRBV19; possibly TRBD1 for D (5 bases). The CDR3 is made up of 11 amino acids. Germline V gene lookup returns CDR1 LNHDA and CDR2 SQIVND (reference sequence). V lost 10 bases, J lost 4 bases, and 8 bases lay in between. The CDR3 DNA reads as TGTGCCACCGACAGATACAATGAGCAGTTCTTC. It yields the protein CATDRYNEQFF.

This chain uses TRBV5-1 with TRBJ1-1; D is unclear. The CDR3 has 14 residues. V was shortened by 3 bases and J by 4 bases, with 13 bases between the two germline ends. Per the germline V gene, CDR1 is SGHRS and CDR2 is YFSETQ. In DNA form, the CDR3 reads TGCGCCAGCAGCTATGAGAGCCTGGCCACTGAAGCTTTCTTT. Translation gives CASSYESLATEAFF.

As regards this clone: Other DNA sequences in this specimen translate into the identical CDR3. The chain carries TRBV29-1 and TRBJ2-6; the match to TRBD1 covers 10 bases. Germline V gene sequence: CDR1 SQVTM, CDR2 ANQGSEA. After removal of 4 bases from V and 1 base from J, the junction contained 1 base not matched to a gene. CDR3 length: 15 amino acids. For the CDR3, the DNA is TGCAGCGTTGGACAGGGGGCATCTGGGGCCAACGTCCTGACTTTC. Residues: CSVGQGASGANVLTF.

The rearrangement joins TRBV7-2 to TRBJ2-7; either TRBD1 or TRBD2 may fit D (5 bases each). The length of the CDR3 is 14 residues. The V end was cut by 3 bases, the J end by 6 bases, with 15 bases between. CDR1 is SGHTA and CDR2 is FQGNSA in the germline V gene. The CDR3 DNA sequence: TGTGCCAGCAGCTTTAAAGTGGGGGTCGGCGAGCAGTACTTC. Protein sequence: CASSFKVGVGEQYF.

This clone was recorded once. The J gene is TRBJ2-1, the V gene TRBV6-1; 8 bases line up with TRBD1. CDR1 is MNHNS, CDR2 SASEGT, per germline. The length of the CDR3 is 16 residues. Losses at the gene ends were 6 bases for V and 8 bases for J; bases not matched to a gene: 15. CDR3 residues: CASSERGQGAMDEQFF. The CDR3 coding sequence is TGTGCCAGCAGCGAAAGGGGGCAGGGGGCTATGGATGAGCAGTTCTTC.

V is TRBV4-1 and J is TRBJ2-3; 9 positions agree with TRBD2. Germline assignment: CDR1 MGHRA and CDR2 YSYEKL. This CDR3 is 16 amino acids long. V was pared by 4 bases and J by 9 bases, with 14 bases of the junction left unmatched. The CDR3 nucleotides read TGCGCCAGCAGCCCTAGCCCTAGCGGGATTCCTGGGACGCAGTATTTT. It translates to CASSPSPSGIPGTQYF.

Note on this clone: This sample includes further DNA sequences coding for the same CDR3. This rearrangement joins TRBV6-5 to TRBJ2-7; no firm D call. This CDR3 has 14 amino acids. V was shortened by 0 bases and J by 2 bases, with 8 bases between the two germline ends. Germline CDR1 MNHEY, CDR2 SVGAGI. The chain's CDR3 is CASSYSGRTYEQYF. Written as DNA, the CDR3 is TGTGCCAGCAGTTACTCAGGCCGAACCTACGAGCAGTACTTC.

The chain uses TRBV5-1 and TRBJ2-3; 10 bases are a match to TRBD2. The germline CDR1 and CDR2 sequences are SGHRS and YFSETQ. The CDR3 has 17 residues. Unmatched junction bases numbered 7, after V lost 1 base and J lost 2 bases. CDR3 protein: CASSLKLAGYVTDTQYF. The CDR3 region has the DNA TGCGCCAGCAGCTTGAAACTAGCGGGATATGTCACAGATACGCAGTATTTT.

The J gene is TRBJ2-4, the V gene TRBV21-1; the table's D call of TRBD2 was not tested on the DNA. TRBV21-1 has pseudogene status. The CDR3 is 17 amino acids. This CDR3 reads CASSNNSGIAAKNIQYF. For the CDR3, the DNA is TGTGCCAGCAGCAACAATAGCGGTATCGCAGCCAAAAACATTCAGTACTTC.

The J gene is TRBJ2-7, the V gene TRBV28; no firm D call. Deletions cut 3 bases from V and 6 bases from J, with 6 bases between. The CDR3 is 11 residues long. Germline V gene data show CDR1 as MDHEN and CDR2 as SYDVKM. CDR3 residues: CASSFSREQYF. CDR3 nucleotide sequence: TGTGCCAGCAGTTTTTCGCGCGAGCAGTACTTC.

This clone was seen just once. Other nucleotide sequences from this sample produce the same CDR3. The chain uses TRBV7-9 and TRBJ2-3, with D unresolved. Trimming pared 5 bases from V and 0 bases from J, leaving 6 bases between. The CDR3 is 13 amino acids. CDR1 is SEHNR and CDR2 is FQNEAQ in the germline V gene (reference sequence). The CDR3 nucleotides read TGTGCCAGCAGCCCTCTAAGCACAGATACGCAGTATTTT. It encodes CASSPLSTDTQYF. Full variable domain (missing parts from reference TRBV7-9 and TRBJ2-3): DTGVSQNPRHKITKRGQNVTFRCDPISEHNRLYWYRQTLGQGPEFLTYFQNEAQLEKSRLLSDRFSAERPKGSFSTLEIQRTEQGDSAMYLCASSPLSTDTQYFGPGTRLTVL.

This clone was found a few times. The rearrangement links TRBV15 to TRBJ2-1, with 9 bases identical to TRBD2. CDR1 and CDR2 from the germline V gene are LNHNV and YYDKDF (reference sequence). This CDR3 comprises 16 residues. After removal of 1 base from V and 3 bases from J, the junction contained 4 bases not matched to a gene. As DNA, the CDR3 is TGTGCCACCAGCAGAGGCGGGAGGGCCCTCTACAATGAGCAGTTCTTC. Amino acid sequence: CATSRGGRALYNEQFF.

The CDR3 DNA reads as TGTGCCAGCACTCCGGGTCGGAACACTGAAGCTTTCTTT. It is translated as CASTPGRNTEAFF. This chain joins TRBV25-1 and TRBJ1-1; D is undetermined. The CDR3 contains 13 residues. Trimming removed 7 bases at V and 1 base at J, with 10 bases between. Per germline, CDR1 MGHDK and CDR2 SYGVNS.

This clone was observed a few times. The chain carries TRBV18 and TRBJ1-3; no firm D call. Trimming pared 3 bases from V and 2 bases from J, leaving 14 bases between. The CDR3 is 16 residues long. CDR1 is KGHSH and CDR2 is LQKENI in the germline V gene. The CDR3 loop reads CASSPPGSGPGNTIYF. DNA of the CDR3: TGTGCCAGCTCACCCCCGGGGTCAGGCCCTGGAAACACCATATATTTT.

The chain links TRBV7-3 to TRBJ2-5; 8 nucleotides match TRBD2. Per the germline V gene, CDR1 is SGHTA and CDR2 is FQGTGA. V lost 4 bases, J lost 7 bases, and 11 bases stayed unmatched. This CDR3 is built from 15 residues. CDR3 sequence: CASSYNSGKGATQYF. Written as DNA, the CDR3 is TGTGCCAGCAGCTACAATAGCGGGAAGGGCGCGACCCAGTACTTC.

The chain is built from TRBV6-5 and TRBJ1-1, with 9 bases aligning to TRBD1. The V and J ends lost 6 bases and 5 bases, in that order; junction bases with no gene match: 4. Germline values: CDR1 MNHEY, CDR2 SVGAGI. The CDR3 totals 13 residues. This CDR3 is CASRGDRGTEAFF. The DNA for the CDR3 is TGTGCCAGCAGGGGCGACAGGGGGACTGAAGCTTTCTTT.

This clone was counted only a few times. The rearrangement links TRBV7-3 to TRBJ2-7; possible D gene TRBD2, 5 bases. Looked up from germline, CDR1 is SGHTA and CDR2 is FQGTGA. V was trimmed by 3 bases and J by 3 bases, leaving 9 bases between them. CDR3 length: 13 residues. The CDR3 DNA sequence: TGTGCCAGCAGCTTGGACGGGGTCTACGAGCAGTACTTC. As protein: CASSLDGVYEQYF.

Details on this clone: Being one base from a much bigger clone, this may be a read error. This chain links TRBV5-1 with TRBJ1-3; D gene ambiguous. The CDR3 runs to 14 residues. Germline V gene sequence: CDR1 SGHRS, CDR2 YFSETQ. Trimming removed 0 bases at V and 0 bases at J, with 4 bases between. The CDR3 DNA sequence: TGCGCCAGCAGCTTGGACAACTCTGGAAACACCATATATTTT. Protein product: CASSLDNSGNTIYF.

This clone occurred a few times. V and J are TRBV15 and TRBJ1-2; D not certain. The CDR3 contains 12 residues. The germline V gene has CDR1 LNHNV and CDR2 YYDKDF (reference sequence). V dropped 1 base and J dropped 8 bases, with 8 bases sitting between them. CDR3 sequence: CATSRGSLGYTF. CDR3 DNA sequence: TGTGCCACCAGCAGAGGATCCCTGGGCTACACCTTC.

The genes are TRBV7-6 and TRBJ2-1; possible D gene TRBD2, 5 bases. Deletions cut 0 bases from V and 11 bases from J, with 11 bases between. Germline CDR1 is SGHVS and CDR2 is FNYEAQ. The CDR3 runs 13 residues. The DNA for the CDR3 is TGTGCCAGCAGCTTAGCCGAGGGAGATCAGCAGTTCTTC. Translation gives CASSLAEGDQQFF.

The chain carries TRBV6-6 and TRBJ1-5; 9 bases align to TRBD1. The V and J ends lost 7 bases and 6 bases, in that order; junction bases with no gene match: 4. The CDR3 has 13 residues. Germline-derived CDR1 and CDR2 are MNHNY and SVGAGI (reference sequence). CDR3 sequence (DNA): TGTGCCAGCACCCAACAGGGGGCTCAGCCCCAGCATTTT. It encodes CASTQQGAQPQHF.

The chain combines TRBV2 with TRBJ1-5; no definite D call. The CDR3 contains 13 residues. Germline CDR1 SNHLY, CDR2 FYNNEI. The germline V and J ends were trimmed by 4 bases and 7 bases, with 11 bases remaining between them. The CDR3: CASSVIPGQPQHF. CDR3 coding DNA: TGTGCCAGCAGTGTTATCCCGGGGCAGCCCCAGCATTTT.